Included here is one T cell receptor (beta chain) sequence, with context. It was with a sample-barcoded 5' primer and a J-beta primer mix that a second PCR of roughly 6 to 11 cycles was run. TCRdb processed the 5' RACE reads anew with MiXCR; each CDR3 protein has one entry. This repertoire shows 2 million or so distinct CDR3 sequences, approximately 50% found once; its top ten account for 2.1%. These data originate in a study of blood T cells in healthy people across ages. Turning to the study itself: About one barcoded TCR beta cDNA was captured per two T cells.

Trimming left V 3 bases short and J 0 bases short, with 9 bases between. This CDR3 has 15 amino acids. The V gene's germline CDR1 is SGHRS and CDR2 YFSETQ. Drawn from each donor were roughly 10 milliliters of peripheral blood. This clonotype was obtained from a woman aged 40 to 50 in good health. This chain links TRBV5-1 with TRBJ2-2; no definite D call. Sequenced input: blood. As DNA, the CDR3 is TGCGCCAGCAGCTCAAGGAACGCGAACACCGGGGAGCTGTTTTTT. It yields the protein CASSSRNANTGELFF.